This passage covers 27 T cell receptor beta chains from one sample sequenced in a study of blood T cell repertoires in COVID-19. Method: immunoSEQ multiplex PCR; TCRdb's copy keeps in-frame clones and lacks some. Among 75,000 to 100,000 clones listed, around nine tenths were seen once. Sequenced: peripheral blood. The receptors here all came from a woman of 80 years or more with acute or convalescent COVID-19.

The chain employs TRBV5-1 and TRBJ2-2; 9 bases fit TRBD1. The CDR3 is 15 amino acids. Looked up from germline, CDR1 is SGHRS and CDR2 is YFSETQ. The V gene end was trimmed by 4 bases and the J gene end by 3 bases; junction bases not matched to a gene: 4. The CDR3 reads CASSTTGGDTGELFF. CDR3 sequence (DNA): TGCGCCAGCAGCACGACAGGGGGAGACACCGGGGAGCTGTTTTTT.

The chain combines TRBV19 with TRBJ2-1, with a tentative D call TRBD1 (5 bases). V dropped 2 bases and J dropped 6 bases, with 14 bases sitting between them. This CDR3 contains 15 residues. Per germline, CDR1 LNHDA and CDR2 SQIVND (reference sequence). The CDR3 loop is CASSIMGIGVNEQFF. DNA of the CDR3: TGTGCCAGTAGTATAATGGGAATAGGGGTCAATGAGCAGTTCTTC.

The rearrangement uses TRBV5-1 and TRBJ2-2; possibly TRBD1 for D (6 bases). There are 13 residues in the CDR3. Germline V gives CDR1 SGHRS, CDR2 YFSETQ. V lost 4 bases and J 7 bases, leaving 11 bases between the germline ends. This chain's CDR3 is CASSPTGIGELFF. CDR3 nucleotides: TGCGCCAGCAGCCCGACAGGAATCGGGGAGCTGTTTTTT. The full variable domain, its missing parts supplied by reference TRBV5-1 and TRBJ2-2, is KAGVTQTPRYLIKTRGQQVTLSCSPISGHRSVSWYQQTPGQGLQFLFEYFSETQRNKGNFPGRFSGRQFSNSRSEMNVSTLELGDSALYLCASSPTGIGELFFGEGSRLTVL.

This clone has only a few counts. In DNA, the CDR3 is TGTGCCAGCAGTTACCCACAGGGAACGGCCTATGGCTACACCTTC. Translating it yields CASSYPQGTAYGYTF. The V call is TRBV28, the J call TRBJ1-2; D may be TRBD1 (6 bases). This CDR3 spans 15 amino acids. CDR1 and CDR2 (germline): MDHEN, SYDVKM. The V gene lost 4 bases and the J gene lost 4 bases, with 16 bases spanning the gap.

This rearrangement joins TRBV5-4 to TRBJ2-1; 9 positions agree with TRBD1. Germline CDR1 and CDR2: SGHNT and YYREEE (reference sequence). This CDR3 comprises 16 residues. Trimming cost V 0 bases and J 8 bases; bases outside gene matches: 9. The CDR3 loop reads CASSLGGTGIKDEQFF. DNA of the CDR3: TGTGCCAGCAGCTTGGGGGGGACAGGGATTAAAGATGAGCAGTTCTTC. Full variable domain (missing parts from reference TRBV5-4 and TRBJ2-1): ETGVTQSPTHLIKTRGQQVTLRCSSQSGHNTVSWYQQALGQGPQFIFQYYREEENGRGNFPPRFSGLQFPNYSSELNVNALELDDSALYLCASSLGGTGIKDEQFFGPGTRLTVL.

This clone is judged medium-sized (0.01 to 0.1%). The chain links TRBV3-1 (or the pseudogene TRBV3-2) to TRBJ2-7; D not resolved. Trimming left V 5 bases short and J 3 bases short, with 11 bases between. This CDR3 contains 13 residues. Germline V gene data show CDR1 as LGHDT and CDR2 as YNNKEL (reference sequence). The CDR3, as DNA: TGTGCCAGCAGCGCCCAGGTGGGCTACGAGCAGTACTTC. Residues: CASSAQVGYEQYF.

The J gene is TRBJ2-1, the V gene TRBV6-6, with a tentative D call TRBD1 (8 bases). The CDR3 runs 15 residues. Germline V lookup: CDR1 MNHNY, CDR2 SVGAGI (reference sequence). Trimming stripped 2 bases from V and 6 bases from J, with 14 bases between. The CDR3 loop reads CASSYTQGGSNEQFF. The CDR3 region has the DNA TGTGCCAGCAGTTACACACAGGGGGGGTCCAATGAGCAGTTCTTC.

The chain has TRBV20-1 and TRBJ2-7; TRBD2 might be the D (6 bases). V was pared by 6 bases and J by 9 bases, with 15 bases between. This CDR3 contains 11 residues. CDR1 is DFQATT and CDR2 is SNEGSKA in the germline V gene (reference sequence). The CDR3 DNA reads as TGCAGTGCCGGGGGTCTAAGCGGGCAGTACTTC. Translated, it gives CSAGGLSGQYF.

J is TRBJ1-1 and V is TRBV29-1; D remains unclear. Germline CDR1 and CDR2: SQVTM and ANQGSEA. The CDR3 runs 13 residues. V was trimmed by 7 bases and J by 0 bases, leaving 12 bases between them. The CDR3 sequence: CSAETQMNTEAFF. CDR3 nucleotides: TGCAGCGCGGAGACACAAATGAACACTGAAGCTTTCTTT.

This clone was counted only a few times. The rearrangement joins TRBV27 to TRBJ1-1, with 10 bases fitting TRBD1. J lost 1 base, V lost 8 bases, and 10 bases had no gene match. The CDR3 loop spans 16 amino acids. CDR1 is MNHEY, CDR2 SMNVEV, per germline (reference sequence). Here the CDR3 DNA reads TGTGCCAGCGCCGATGGACGGGACAGGGGGAACACTGAAGCTTTCTTT. This translates into CASADGRDRGNTEAFF.

The J gene is TRBJ2-3, the V gene TRBV11-1; no firm D call. The CDR3 has 15 residues. V dropped 2 bases and J dropped 0 bases, with 9 bases sitting between them. The V gene's germline CDR1 is SGHAT and CDR2 FQDESV (reference sequence). CDR3: CASSLMSRSTDTQYF. Here the CDR3 DNA reads TGTGCCAGCAGCTTAATGTCTAGGAGCACAGATACGCAGTATTTT.

This clone is a singleton in its sample. The V gene is TRBV28, the J gene TRBJ2-1; no reliable D call. Germline V CDR1 and CDR2: MDHEN, SYDVKM. The CDR3 covers 16 residues. Trimming shortened V by 1 base and J by 2 bases, and 12 bases separated the two germline ends. CDR3 sequence reads: CASSLFRTTPYNEQFF. The CDR3 nucleotides read TGTGCCAGCAGTTTATTTCGAACTACCCCCTACAATGAGCAGTTCTTC.

The rearrangement joins TRBV5-8 to TRBJ1-2, with TRBD1 as a possible D gene (6 bases). The germline V gene has CDR1 SGHTS and CDR2 YDEGEE. This CDR3 region has 15 residues. Trimming pared 3 bases from V and 6 bases from J, leaving 18 bases between. The DNA for the CDR3 is TGTGCCAGCAGCTCCTATCGGAAGGGGGTAAATGGCTACACCTTC. This gives the protein CASSSYRKGVNGYTF.

The chain links TRBV27 to TRBJ1-5; maybe TRBD1 (5 bases). The CDR3 totals 15 residues. Germline CDR1 is MNHEY and CDR2 is SMNVEV (reference sequence). V was cut by 3 bases and J by 4 bases, with 13 bases left in between. This chain's CDR3 is CASSFGQGGNQPQHF. The CDR3 nucleotides read TGTGCCAGCAGTTTTGGCCAGGGAGGAAATCAGCCCCAGCATTTT.

This chain connects TRBV5-5 to TRBJ2-1; perhaps TRBD2 as D (6 bases). Trimming took 4 bases from V and 6 from J, leaving 17 bases between them. This CDR3 has 15 amino acids. Germline V gene data show CDR1 as SGHKS and CDR2 as YYEKEE (reference sequence). The DNA for the CDR3 is TGTGCCAGCAGCCTATCTAGCGAGACTTCCAATGAGCAGTTCTTC. Amino acid sequence: CASSLSSETSNEQFF.

The chain carries TRBV2 and TRBJ1-5, with TRBD1 matching 7 bases. The germline V gene has CDR1 SNHLY and CDR2 FYNNEI. CDR3 length: 15 amino acids. Germline trimming cut 3 bases from V and 7 bases from J; bases unmatched to any gene: 9. CDR3 DNA: TGTGCCAGCAGTGAGGGACGACAGGGTGGCCAGCCCCAGCATTTT. It translates to CASSEGRQGGQPQHF.

Notes on this clone: Germline is not matched at one junction end, which may reflect a read error. Written as DNA, the CDR3 is TGTGCCAGCAGTTTAGGAGGGGGTGGTAGTCTCTACGAGCAGTACTTC. Translated: CASSLGGGGSLYEQYF. The rearrangement uses TRBV11-3 and TRBJ2-7; D is tentatively TRBD1 or TRBD2 (6 bases each). This CDR3 is 16 amino acids long. Germline V gives CDR1 SGHNT, CDR2 YENEEA. Drawing the rest from reference TRBV11-3 and TRBJ2-7, the complete variable domain is EAGVVQSPRYKIIEKKQPVAFWCNPISGHNTLYWYLQNLGQGPELLIRYENEEAVDDSQLPKDRFSAERLKGVDSTLKIQPAELGDSAVYLCASSLGGGGSLYEQYFGPGTRLTVT.

The CDR3 is CASSQSLVGIDTQYF. CDR3 coding DNA: TGTGCCAGCAGCCAATCCCTCGTCGGGATAGATACGCAGTATTTT. V gene TRBV3-1 (or the pseudogene TRBV3-2) combines with J gene TRBJ2-3; TRBD2 is a possible D gene (5 bases). The V end lost 2 bases, the J end lost 5 bases, and 14 bases lay between the germline ends. Germline CDR1 is LGHDT and CDR2 is YNNKEL (reference sequence). The CDR3 extends over 15 amino acids.

CDR3 bases: TGTGCCAGCAGCGGGAGAAGCGGGGGGGGCACAGATACGCAGTATTTT. Translation: CASSGRSGGGTDTQYF. This rearrangement joins TRBV5-4 to TRBJ2-3, with TRBD2 matching over 10 bases. J gave up 1 base and V 4 bases, and 6 bases lay outside the gene matches. The length of the CDR3 is 16 residues. Germline CDR1 SGHNT, CDR2 YYREEE (reference sequence). Based on the CDR3 plus reference TRBV5-4 and TRBJ2-3, the full variable domain is ETGVTQSPTHLIKTRGQQVTLRCSSQSGHNTVSWYQQALGQGPQFIFQYYREEENGRGNFPPRFSGLQFPNYSSELNVNALELDDSALYLCASSGRSGGGTDTQYFGPGTRLTVL.

V and J are TRBV5-1 and TRBJ2-1; TRBD2 aligns across 8 bases. The V and J ends lost 0 bases and 2 bases, in that order; junction bases with no gene match: 4. The CDR3 extends over 16 amino acids. CDR1 and CDR2 from the germline V gene are SGHRS and YFSETQ. CDR3 in amino acids: CASSLVVGGAYNEQFF. The CDR3 DNA reads TGCGCCAGCAGCTTGGTGGTCGGGGGGGCCTACAATGAGCAGTTCTTC.

This chain joins TRBV28 and TRBJ1-1, with D possibly being TRBD1 (6 bases). The CDR3 length is 15 residues. Between the trimmed V and J ends, which lost 5 bases and 4 bases, there was a span of 17 bases. Germline CDR1 reads MDHEN; CDR2 reads SYDVKM. The CDR3 loop reads CASSAGTPSSTEAFF. CDR3 sequence (DNA): TGTGCCAGCAGTGCCGGGACACCTAGTAGCACTGAAGCTTTCTTT.

In DNA form, the CDR3 reads TGTGCCAGCAGCTTAGGGGGCGCCACAGATACGCAGTATTTT. Protein: CASSLGGATDTQYF. This rearrangement joins TRBV11-3 to TRBJ2-3; D may be TRBD1 (5 bases). The CDR3 consists of 14 residues. The V end was cut by 1 base, the J end by 2 bases, with 7 bases between. Per the germline V gene, CDR1 is SGHNT and CDR2 is YENEEA. Full variable domain (remainder filled in from reference TRBV11-3 and TRBJ2-3): EAGVVQSPRYKIIEKKQPVAFWCNPISGHNTLYWYLQNLGQGPELLIRYENEEAVDDSQLPKDRFSAERLKGVDSTLKIQPAELGDSAVYLCASSLGGATDTQYFGPGTRLTVL.

For the CDR3, the DNA is TGTGCCAGCAGTGATCCGGGACTAGCAGACCTTCCTTACGAGCAGTACTTC. Amino acid sequence: CASSDPGLADLPYEQYF. This sequence joins TRBV2 and TRBJ2-7; 9 bases line up with TRBD2. Trimming cost V 3 bases and J 4 bases; bases outside gene matches: 13. The length of the CDR3 is 17 residues. CDR1 and CDR2 (germline): SNHLY, FYNNEI. Together with reference TRBV2 and TRBJ2-7, the CDR3 gives the full variable domain: EPEVTQTPSHQVTQMGQEVILRCVPISNHLYFYWYRQILGQKVEFLVSFYNNEISEKSEIFDDQFSVERPDGSNFTLKIRSTKLEDSAMYFCASSDPGLADLPYEQYFGPGTRLTVT.

J is TRBJ1-1 and V is TRBV30, with D possibly TRBD1 on 5 matching bases. V shed 1 base and J shed 5 bases, with 14 bases lying between them. The CDR3 spans 14 residues. Germline-derived CDR1 and CDR2 are GTSNPN and SVGIG (reference sequence). The CDR3 here is CAWSALRGGTEAFF. In DNA form, the CDR3 reads TGTGCCTGGAGTGCTTTAAGGGGTGGGACTGAAGCTTTCTTT. The complete variable domain, with remaining parts taken from reference TRBV30 and TRBJ1-1, reads SQTIHQWPATLVQPVGSPLSLECTVEGTSNPNLYWYRQAAGRGLQLLFYSVGIGQISSEVPQNLSASRPQDRQFILSSKKLLLSDSGFYLCAWSALRGGTEAFFGQGTRLTVV.

V is TRBV5-1 and J is TRBJ2-7; TRBD1 aligns across 7 bases. V shed 1 base and J 1 base; nucleotides not matched to a gene: 5. The CDR3 is made up of 15 amino acids. CDR1 is SGHRS and CDR2 is YFSETQ in the germline V gene. CDR3 residues: CASSLMGDSSYEQYF. The CDR3 DNA sequence: TGCGCCAGCAGCTTGATGGGGGACAGTTCCTACGAGCAGTACTTC.

CDR3 sequence (DNA): TGTGCCAGCGGTCTCCGTATTAGGGGCACTGAAGCTTTCTTT. Translating it yields CASGLRIRGTEAFF. V is TRBV6-5 and J is TRBJ1-1, with D perhaps matching TRBD1 (5 bases). This CDR3 comprises 14 residues. CDR1 is MNHEY and CDR2 is SVGAGI in the germline V gene. V shed 8 bases and J shed 4 bases, with 17 bases lying between them.

Only a few counts were recorded for this clone. The chain links TRBV4-2 to TRBJ2-7, with D perhaps matching TRBD1 (6 bases). V was pared by 6 bases and J by 2 bases, with 17 bases between. The CDR3 runs to 15 residues. The germline V gene encodes CDR1 LGHNA and CDR2 YNFKEQ. The CDR3 protein is CASSDRQDTPYEQYF. CDR3 nucleotide sequence: TGTGCCAGCAGTGATCGACAGGATACTCCCTACGAGCAGTACTTC.